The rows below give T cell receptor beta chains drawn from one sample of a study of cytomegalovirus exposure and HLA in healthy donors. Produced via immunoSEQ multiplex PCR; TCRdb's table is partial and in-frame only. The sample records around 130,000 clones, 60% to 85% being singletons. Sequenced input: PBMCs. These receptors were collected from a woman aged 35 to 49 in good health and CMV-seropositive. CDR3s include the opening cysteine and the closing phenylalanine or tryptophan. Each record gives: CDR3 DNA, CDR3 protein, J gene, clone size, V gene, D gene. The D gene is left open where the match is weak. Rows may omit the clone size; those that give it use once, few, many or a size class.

cdr3_nt: TGTGCCAGCAGCGTAGGAGCAGGGGAAAAACTGTTTTTT; cdr3_aa: CASSVGAGEKLFF; j_call: TRBJ1-4; clone_size: few; v_call: TRBV9; d_call: NA
cdr3_nt: TGTGCCAGTAGTATAGGCGGCAGGGAAATCGCCGAGCAGTACTTC; cdr3_aa: CASSIGGREIAEQYF; j_call: TRBJ2-7; clone_size: NA; v_call: TRBV19; d_call: NA
cdr3_nt: TGTGCCAGCAGCTTTCGAGGGAGTGCAGATACGCAGTATTTT; cdr3_aa: CASSFRGSADTQYF; j_call: TRBJ2-3; clone_size: NA; v_call: TRBV7-2; d_call: NA
cdr3_nt: TGTGCCAGCAGCTTGGACAGGGGGGGCCCTTATGAGCAGTTCTTC; cdr3_aa: CASSLDRGGPYEQFF; j_call: TRBJ2-1; clone_size: NA; v_call: TRBV7-8; d_call: TRBD1
cdr3_nt: TGTGCCAGCAGTTTATTCCCCCCGGGACTAGCGGATTCTGGGGCCAACGTCCTGACTTTC; cdr3_aa: CASSLFPPGLADSGANVLTF; j_call: TRBJ2-6; clone_size: once; v_call: TRBV28; d_call: TRBD2
cdr3_nt: TGTGCCAGCAGCGCGAAGGTGACAGGGGACAACACTGAAGCTTTCTTT; cdr3_aa: CASSAKVTGDNTEAFF; j_call: TRBJ1-1; clone_size: NA; v_call: TRBV9; d_call: TRBD1
cdr3_nt: TGCGCCAGCAGCCCGACAGGGTACTATGGCTACACCTTC; cdr3_aa: CASSPTGYYGYTF; j_call: TRBJ1-2; clone_size: NA; v_call: TRBV5-1; d_call: TRBD1
cdr3_nt: TGTGCCAGCAGCGCGGGACAGGGGGGCGAGCAGTACTTC; cdr3_aa: CASSAGQGGEQYF; j_call: TRBJ2-7; clone_size: NA; v_call: TRBV7-9; d_call: TRBD1
cdr3_nt: TGTGCCGCGCGACAGGGGGCGGGTGAGCAGTACTTC; cdr3_aa: CAARQGAGEQYF; j_call: TRBJ2-5; clone_size: NA; v_call: TRBV30; d_call: TRBD1
cdr3_nt: TGTGCCAGCTCACCCGGGAGTGCAACTAATGAAAAACTGTTTTTT; cdr3_aa: CASSPGSATNEKLFF; j_call: TRBJ1-4; clone_size: NA; v_call: TRBV18; d_call: NA
cdr3_nt: TGTGCCAGCAGCCAAGCGGCTAGCGGGGGGGCTCCAAACTCCTACGAGCAGTACTTC; cdr3_aa: CASSQAASGGAPNSYEQYF; j_call: TRBJ2-7; clone_size: NA; v_call: TRBV4-2; d_call: TRBD2
cdr3_nt: TGTGCCATCAGTGACCCCCCTTCCGGGGGGGTGAACACTGAAGCTTTCTTT; cdr3_aa: CAISDPPSGGVNTEAFF; j_call: TRBJ1-1; clone_size: NA; v_call: TRBV10-3; d_call: NA
cdr3_nt: TGTGCCAGCAGCTTGGGAGGGCAGTCCACAGATACGCAGTATTTT; cdr3_aa: CASSLGGQSTDTQYF; j_call: TRBJ2-3; clone_size: NA; v_call: TRBV5-8; d_call: NA
cdr3_nt: TGCGCCAGCAGCCAAGAACTGCCATACGAGCAGTACTTC; cdr3_aa: CASSQELPYEQYF; j_call: TRBJ2-7; clone_size: NA; v_call: TRBV4-3; d_call: NA
cdr3_nt: TGTGCCAGCAGCTTCCTGTCGGGGACCCAGTACTTC; cdr3_aa: CASSFLSGTQYF; j_call: TRBJ2-5; clone_size: NA; v_call: TRBV7-3; d_call: NA